This section outlines one T cell receptor (beta chain) sequence together with its context. This specimen comes from a study of T cell clonotyping in hematopoietic cell transplantation. Generated by immunoSEQ multiplex PCR, the TCRdb table keeps only in-frame clones and is missing some. The sample has approximately 14,000 clones, about nine tenths seen once. Germline values: CDR1 SGHAT, CDR2 FQNNGV. CDR3 length: 14 amino acids. Trimming pared 0 bases from V and 3 bases from J, leaving 9 bases between. The sample here was PBMCs, taken 100 days after allogeneic stem cell transplant. The sequence was collected from a male patient aged 45-60 years who had an allogeneic stem cell transplant from an unrelated donor, so T cells may come from the graft donor. Some clones in this sample may be carry-over from other donors' samples. The gene calls are TRBV11-2 and TRBJ2-7; tentative D call: TRBD2 (6 bases). The CDR3 spells CASSLEAGNYEQYF. The CDR3 coding sequence is TGTGCCAGCAGCTTAGAGGCGGGGAACTACGAGCAGTACTTC.